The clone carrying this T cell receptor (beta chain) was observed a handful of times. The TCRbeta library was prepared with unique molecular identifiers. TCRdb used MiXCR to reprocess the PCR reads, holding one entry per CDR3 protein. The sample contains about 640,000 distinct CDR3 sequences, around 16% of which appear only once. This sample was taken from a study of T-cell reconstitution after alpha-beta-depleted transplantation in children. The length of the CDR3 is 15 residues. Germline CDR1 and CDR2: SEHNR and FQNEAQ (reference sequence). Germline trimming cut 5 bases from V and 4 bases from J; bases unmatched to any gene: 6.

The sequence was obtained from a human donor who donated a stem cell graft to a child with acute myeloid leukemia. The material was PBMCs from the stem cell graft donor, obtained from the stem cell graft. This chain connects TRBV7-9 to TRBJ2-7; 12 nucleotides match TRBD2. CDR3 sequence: CASSAGTSGRYEQYF. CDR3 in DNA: TGTGCCAGCAGCGCCGGGACTAGCGGGCGTTACGAGCAGTACTTC. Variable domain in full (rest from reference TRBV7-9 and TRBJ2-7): DTGVSQNPRHKITKRGQNVTFRCDPISEHNRLYWYRQTLGQGPEFLTYFQNEAQLEKSRLLSDRFSAERPKGSFSTLEIQRTEQGDSAMYLCASSAGTSGRYEQYFGPGTRLTVT.